This T cell receptor beta chain was profiled in a study of technical replicates of blood from several donors. The protocol was immunoSEQ multiplex PCR, while the TCRdb copy is restricted to in-frame clones and leaves out a portion. This table holds about 68,000 clones, 95% to 97% found once. Germline V gives CDR1 LNHDA, CDR2 SQIVND (reference sequence). V lost 7 bases and J 5 bases, leaving 18 bases between the germline ends. The CDR3 is made up of 15 amino acids. This receptor was taken from a human donor in good health. Sequencing was carried out using T cells isolated from PBMCs. The chain uses TRBV19 and TRBJ1-5, with D possibly matching TRBD1 (6 bases). CDR3 sequence (DNA): TGTGCCAGTACTACCTCCGGGACACTCTATCAGCCCCAGCATTTT. Its translation is CASTTSGTLYQPQHF. The complete variable domain, with remaining parts taken from reference TRBV19 and TRBJ1-5, reads DGGITQSPKYLFRKEGQNVTLSCEQNLNHDAMYWYRQDPGQGLRLIYYSQIVNDFQKGDIAEGYSVSREKKESFPLTVTSAQKNPTAFYLCASTTSGTLYQPQHFGDGTRLSIL.